The 17 T cell receptor beta chains reported below all come from one sample, sequenced in a study of T cell changes during pregnancy in multiple sclerosis. Method: immunoSEQ multiplex PCR; TCRdb's copy keeps in-frame clones and lacks some. This sample carries approximately 46,000 clones, around 90% of them seen once, and the ten largest clones take just over 5%. The material sequenced was peripheral blood, taken after pregnancy. Receptors originate from a female donor in good health, enrolled as a control in a pregnancy study.

The chain is built from TRBV5-1 and TRBJ2-7; the match to TRBD1 covers 9 bases. The germline V gene encodes CDR1 SGHRS and CDR2 YFSETQ. The CDR3 has 14 residues. V dropped 0 bases and J dropped 9; count of bases not matched to a gene: 7. Here the CDR3 reads CASSLAGQGFGQYF. The DNA for the CDR3 is TGCGCCAGCAGCTTGGCAGGACAGGGGTTCGGGCAGTACTTC.

V usage is TRBV7-8 and J usage is TRBJ1-4, with a tentative D call TRBD1 (5 bases). The CDR3 extends over 14 amino acids. Looked up from germline, CDR1 is SGHVS and CDR2 is FQNEAQ. V lost 5 bases and J lost 3, with 10 bases in between. The CDR3 protein is CASSPDRANEKLFF. For the CDR3, the DNA is TGTGCCAGCAGCCCCGACAGAGCTAATGAAAAACTGTTTTTT.

This chain connects TRBV28 to TRBJ2-6, with D maybe TRBD1 (5 bases). Trimming removed 4 bases at V and 7 bases at J, with 20 bases between. The CDR3 runs to 17 residues. Germline V gives CDR1 MDHEN, CDR2 SYDVKM. CDR3 residues: CASSWVRVVVSANVLTF. The CDR3 DNA reads as TGTGCCAGCAGTTGGGTCAGGGTTGTTGTAAGTGCCAACGTCCTGACTTTC.

The chain is built from TRBV6-1 and TRBJ1-6; D perhaps matches TRBD1 (6 bases). The V gene lost 2 bases and the J gene lost 10 bases, with 15 bases spanning the gap. Per the germline V gene, CDR1 is MNHNS and CDR2 is SASEGT. This CDR3 region has 15 residues. The CDR3 sequence: CASSEWGRGRSPLHF. CDR3 bases: TGTGCCAGCAGTGAATGGGGCAGGGGTAGATCACCCCTCCACTTT.

The J gene is TRBJ2-7, the V gene TRBV18; D not resolved. V was cut by 2 bases and J by 7 bases, with 6 bases left in between. CDR1 KGHSH and CDR2 LQKENI come from the germline V gene. The CDR3 is 11 residues long. The CDR3 DNA follows: TGTGCCAGCTCACCAAACCGGGAGCAGTACTTC. It specifies CASSPNREQYF.

This chain joins TRBV29-1 and TRBJ1-1; D gene ambiguous. V was shortened by 6 bases and J by 0 bases, with 14 bases between the two germline ends. CDR1 is SQVTM and CDR2 is ANQGSEA in the germline V gene. The CDR3 consists of 14 residues. Here the CDR3 reads CSVNKRVLNTEAFF. DNA for the CDR3: TGCAGCGTAAACAAGAGGGTCCTGAACACTGAAGCTTTCTTT.

In nucleotides, the CDR3 is TGCGCCAGCAGCTTTAGGGGGCAGGGATCCTCCTACAATGAGCAGTTCTTC. Encoded protein: CASSFRGQGSSYNEQFF. The rearrangement uses TRBV5-1 and TRBJ2-1, with 7 bases identical to TRBD1. Trimming at V came to 2 bases and at J to 0 bases, leaving 8 bases not matched to a gene. The CDR3 runs 17 residues. The germline V gene encodes CDR1 SGHRS and CDR2 YFSETQ. Drawing the rest from reference TRBV5-1 and TRBJ2-1, the complete variable domain is KAGVTQTPRYLIKTRGQQVTLSCSPISGHRSVSWYQQTPGQGLQFLFEYFSETQRNKGNFPGRFSGRQFSNSRSEMNVSTLELGDSALYLCASSFRGQGSSYNEQFFGPGTRLTVL.

V gene TRBV29-1 combines with J gene TRBJ1-2; no definite D call. Germline lookup yields CDR1 SQVTM and CDR2 ANQGSEA. CDR3 length: 12 amino acids. V was cut by 6 bases and J by 5 bases, with 13 bases left in between. The CDR3 is CSVKDRDYGYTF. The CDR3 DNA reads TGCAGCGTAAAGGACCGGGATTATGGCTACACCTTC.

CDR3 residues: CASSQGRASGTSETQYF. CDR3 DNA: TGCGCCAGCAGCCAGGGGAGGGCTAGTGGGACTTCAGAGACCCAGTACTTC. The chain is built from TRBV5-1 and TRBJ2-5, with TRBD2 as a possible D gene (7 bases). The CDR3 sequence is 17 residues long. Germline CDR1 SGHRS, CDR2 YFSETQ. V lost 4 bases and J 4 bases, leaving 23 bases between the germline ends. Variable domain in full (rest from reference TRBV5-1 and TRBJ2-5): KAGVTQTPRYLIKTRGQQVTLSCSPISGHRSVSWYQQTPGQGLQFLFEYFSETQRNKGNFPGRFSGRQFSNSRSEMNVSTLELGDSALYLCASSQGRASGTSETQYFGPGTRLLVL.

The V and J genes are TRBV4-3 and TRBJ1-4, with D uncertain. V lost 0 bases, J lost 1 base, and 6 bases lay in between. This CDR3 spans 15 amino acids. The germline V gene has CDR1 LGHNA and CDR2 YSLEER. CDR3 loop: CASSQDRLTNEKLFF. DNA for the CDR3: TGCGCCAGCAGCCAAGATCGGTTAACTAATGAAAAACTGTTTTTT.

The CDR3 region has the DNA TGCGCCAGCAGCTCGGCGGGACTACATCAAGAGACCCAGTACTTC. This translates into CASSSAGLHQETQYF. V gene TRBV5-1 combines with J gene TRBJ2-5; 7 bases map to TRBD2. After removal of 3 bases from V and 2 bases from J, the junction contained 7 bases not matched to a gene. This CDR3 is 15 amino acids long. Looked up from germline, CDR1 is SGHRS and CDR2 is YFSETQ. The variable domain in full, with the rest retrieved from reference TRBV5-1 and TRBJ2-5, is KAGVTQTPRYLIKTRGQQVTLSCSPISGHRSVSWYQQTPGQGLQFLFEYFSETQRNKGNFPGRFSGRQFSNSRSEMNVSTLELGDSALYLCASSSAGLHQETQYFGPGTRLLVL.

The V call is TRBV6-1, the J call TRBJ2-3; unclear D gene. V lost 5 bases and J lost 11, with 14 bases in between. Germline lookup yields CDR1 MNHNS and CDR2 SASEGT. The CDR3 runs 12 residues. The CDR3, as DNA: TGTGCCAGCAGTCTCAACGCGAGGAAGCAGTATTTT. Protein sequence: CASSLNARKQYF.

By frequency in the sample, this clone is medium-sized (0.01 to 0.1%). CDR3 sequence: CASSLDRVVYGYTF. In DNA form, the CDR3 reads TGCGCCAGCAGCTTGGACAGGGTGGTCTATGGCTACACCTTC. The chain couples TRBV5-1 to TRBJ1-2; weak D call: TRBD1 (6 bases). Germline CDR1 SGHRS, CDR2 YFSETQ. V lost 0 bases to trimming and J lost 4 bases, with 10 bases between them. This CDR3 is built from 14 residues.

This clone was recorded once. V usage is TRBV5-6 and J usage is TRBJ2-5, with 8 bases matching TRBD1. V dropped 0 bases and J dropped 4; count of bases not matched to a gene: 5. The CDR3 has 15 amino acids. CDR1 is SGHDT, CDR2 YYEEEE, per germline. The CDR3 DNA follows: TGTGCCAGCAGCTTGGGCAGGGGGCTGGTAGAGACCCAGTACTTC. Translation gives CASSLGRGLVETQYF.

This rearrangement joins TRBV19 to TRBJ2-1, with a tentative D call TRBD1 (6 bases). Trimming pared 5 bases from V and 0 bases from J, leaving 20 bases between. Looked up from germline, CDR1 is LNHDA and CDR2 is SQIVND (reference sequence). There are 18 residues in the CDR3. In DNA form, the CDR3 reads TGTGCCAGTAGTTTCCGGCGACAGGTCCCGAGCTCCTACAATGAGCAGTTCTTC. Amino acids: CASSFRRQVPSSYNEQFF.

The chain combines TRBV5-1 with TRBJ2-5; 15 bases fit TRBD2. Germline V gene data show CDR1 as SGHRS and CDR2 as YFSETQ. Trimming took 4 bases from V and 5 from J; bases not matched to a gene: 9. The CDR3 is 17 amino acids. CDR3 sequence (DNA): TGCGCCAGCAGCCCGGGACTAGCGGGAGGCCGGTCCGAGACCCAGTACTTC. Its translation is CASSPGLAGGRSETQYF.

J is TRBJ2-7 and V is TRBV9, with 16 positions matching TRBD2. Germline-derived CDR1 and CDR2 are SGDLS and YYNGEE. The CDR3 sequence is 16 residues long. Trimming removed 4 bases from V and 6 bases from J; junction bases left unmatched: 7. CDR3 sequence reads: CASSTGTSGRAREQYF. In DNA, the CDR3 is TGTGCCAGCAGCACCGGGACTAGCGGGAGGGCCCGCGAGCAGTACTTC.